These 29 T cell receptor beta chains originate from one sample sequenced in a study of T-cell memory formation after mild COVID-19. Via MiXCR, TCRdb re-called the 5' RACE reads, giving one row per CDR3 protein. The sample lists fewer than 400,000 distinct CDR3 sequences, 15% to 20% occurring once. The sequencing sample was made of PBMCs or a T cell subset sorted from them (not recorded which). These receptor sequences come from a young man who had mild COVID-19 (a few samples of this study predate the infection). Cell type and time point are not known.

A few counts support this clonotype. The V call is TRBV7-8, the J call TRBJ1-6; 7 positions agree with TRBD1. J was trimmed by 15 bases and V by 5 bases; bases with no gene match: 13. The CDR3 is made up of 14 amino acids. Germline V CDR1 and CDR2: SGHVS, FQNEAQ. For the CDR3, the DNA is TGTGCCAGCAGCCGGGACAGCTCGTGGGGGGTCCTCCACTTT. Translating gives CASSRDSSWGVLHF.

This clonotype was seen ten or more times. This chain uses TRBV5-6 with TRBJ1-4; 9 nucleotides agree with TRBD1. CDR1 and CDR2 from the germline V gene are SGHDT and YYEEEE. The CDR3 runs to 15 residues. V lost 4 bases to trimming and J lost 6 bases; unmatched junction nucleotides: 7. The CDR3 DNA follows: TGTGCCAGCAGCCCAGGGACAGGGACGGATGAAAAACTGTTTTTT. Amino acids: CASSPGTGTDEKLFF.

The CDR3 DNA reads TGTGCCAGCAATAGACAGGGGTTCGAGCAGTACTTC. Its protein product is CASNRQGFEQYF. This sequence joins TRBV6-2 or TRBV6-3 and TRBJ2-7, with 8 positions matching TRBD1. With 7 bases clipped from V and 6 bases from J, the junction kept 5 bases outside the gene matches. CDR3 size: 12 residues. Germline CDR1 reads MNHEY; CDR2 reads SVGEGT.

This clonotype was found a few times. This chain links TRBV7-9 with TRBJ2-1; possibly TRBD2 for D (5 bases). Germline V CDR1 and CDR2: SEHNR, FQNEAQ (reference sequence). The CDR3 has 15 amino acids. Trimming took 4 bases from V and 8 from J, leaving 18 bases between them. The DNA for the CDR3 is TGTGCCAGCAGCTCCCAGGACTCTAAGGGCTATGAGCAGTTCTTC. It codes for CASSSQDSKGYEQFF.

In this sample, this clonotype turned up a few times. The rearrangement uses TRBV4-3 and TRBJ2-4; D possibly matches TRBD1 or TRBD2 (6 bases each). Germline loops: CDR1 LGHNA, CDR2 YSLEER. The CDR3 has 16 amino acids. V gave up 1 base and J gave up 3 bases, with 13 bases separating them. CDR3 residues: CASSQGPGEVKNIQYF. CDR3 sequence (DNA): TGCGCCAGCAGCCAAGGGCCAGGGGAGGTCAAAAACATTCAGTACTTC.

Written as DNA, the CDR3 is TGTGCCAGTAGGAAGGGGGATGGCTACACCTTC. It translates to CASRKGDGYTF. The rearrangement links TRBV19 to TRBJ1-2; TRBD1 might be the D (6 bases). From germline, CDR1 is LNHDA and CDR2 SQIVND (reference sequence). Trimming cost V 6 bases and J 6 bases, with 8 bases left between them. The CDR3 contains 11 residues.

The chain combines TRBV9 with TRBJ2-1, with D unresolved. The CDR3 has 15 amino acids. From germline, CDR1 is SGDLS and CDR2 YYNGEE. Trimming cost V 3 bases and J 0 bases, with 10 bases left between them. CDR3 in amino acids: CASSEQSPSYNEQFF. The CDR3 DNA reads TGTGCCAGCAGCGAACAGAGTCCCTCCTACAATGAGCAGTTCTTC.

The genes are TRBV29-1 and TRBJ1-1; D gene uncertain. The CDR3 extends over 13 amino acids. CDR1 and CDR2 from the germline V gene are SQVTM and ANQGSEA. Trimming stripped 2 bases from V and 4 bases from J, with 11 bases between. The CDR3, as DNA: TGCAGCGTTGAAAGGGTCGAACGCACTGAAGCTTTCTTT. Translated: CSVERVERTEAFF.

The chain joins TRBV6-2 or TRBV6-3 to TRBJ1-2, with 7 bases lining up with TRBD1. This CDR3 contains 12 residues. Germline V gene lookup returns CDR1 MNHEY and CDR2 SVGEGT. V gave up 6 bases and J gave up 4 bases; unmatched junction bases: 2. This CDR3 is CASSEGAYGYTF. The CDR3 nucleotides read TGTGCCAGCAGCGAGGGGGCCTATGGCTACACCTTC.

The rearrangement uses TRBV11-2 and TRBJ1-5; TRBD1 aligns across 8 bases. The trim removed 3 bases at V and 6 bases at J, leaving 7 bases unmatched. The germline V gene has CDR1 SGHAT and CDR2 FQNNGV. CDR3 length: 15 amino acids. CDR3 amino acids: CASSFSGGASQPQHF. The CDR3 coding sequence is TGTGCCAGCAGCTTCTCAGGGGGCGCGAGTCAGCCCCAGCATTTT.

The table lists this clonotype with a few counts. The chain recombines TRBV28 with TRBJ1-4; D is undetermined. CDR3 size: 16 residues. The germline gives CDR1 MDHEN, CDR2 SYDVKM. The germline V and J ends were trimmed by 5 bases and 0 bases, with 13 bases remaining between them. CDR3 amino acids: CASSTRSRATNEKLFF. The CDR3 DNA is TGTGCCAGCAGTACCAGGAGCAGAGCAACTAATGAAAAACTGTTTTTT.

This clonotype was picked up a small number of times. The chain is built from TRBV6-2 or TRBV6-3 and TRBJ2-7; either TRBD1 or TRBD2 may fit D (5 bases each). The ends were cut back, 7 bases at V and 0 bases at J, with 16 bases in the middle. Germline V lookup: CDR1 MNHEY, CDR2 SVGEGT. This CDR3 comprises 15 residues. CDR3 bases: TGTGCCAGCATCCATGGGGGTGATGGCTCCTACGAGCAGTACTTC. Its protein is CASIHGGDGSYEQYF.

This clonotype was seen many times. V gene TRBV7-2 combines with J gene TRBJ2-3; no definite D call. Germline values: CDR1 SGHTA, CDR2 FQGNSA. V was pared by 5 bases and J by 9 bases, with 21 bases between. The CDR3 has 15 amino acids. CDR3 amino acids: CASSRPGQLHRTQYF. DNA for the CDR3: TGTGCCAGCAGCCGACCCGGGCAGCTCCATCGGACGCAGTATTTT.

The table lists this clonotype with a few counts. The chain has TRBV15 and TRBJ2-5; TRBD1 might be the D (6 bases). V lost 6 bases and J lost 2, with 10 bases in between. This CDR3 contains 13 residues. CDR1 and CDR2 from the germline V gene are LNHNV and YYDKDF (reference sequence). The CDR3 bases are TGTGCCACCAGGGCGACAGGACAAGAGACCCAGTACTTC. This encodes CATRATGQETQYF. The variable domain in full, completed from reference TRBV15 and TRBJ2-5, reads DAMVIQNPRYQVTQFGKPVTLSCSQTLNHNVMYWYQQKSSQAPKLLFHYYDKDFNNEADTPDNFQSRRPNTSFCFLDIRSPGLGDTAMYLCATRATGQETQYFGPGTRLLVL.

This chain uses TRBV29-1 with TRBJ1-2, with TRBD1 identical over 8 bases. V lost 3 bases to trimming and J lost 8 bases; unmatched junction nucleotides: 11. The V gene's germline CDR1 is SQVTM and CDR2 ANQGSEA. CDR3 size: 14 residues. The CDR3 region is CSVDPIRGLGGYTF. The DNA of the CDR3 is TGCAGCGTTGATCCGATCAGGGGGCTAGGCGGCTACACCTTC.

The chain has TRBV10-3 and TRBJ2-7, with 12 bases that match TRBD1. This CDR3 is 15 amino acids long. Germline V gene sequence: CDR1 ENHRY, CDR2 SYGVKD. The J segment lost 5 bases and the V segment lost 5 bases, leaving 7 bases of the junction unmatched. For the CDR3, the DNA is TGTGCCATCAGTCCCGGGACAGGGGGCTATGACGAGCAGTACTTC. Protein product: CAISPGTGGYDEQYF.

This clonotype has more than one count but fewer than ten. This sequence joins TRBV12-3 or TRBV12-4 and TRBJ1-4; TRBD1 matches 7 bases. The CDR3 totals 17 residues. V was clipped by 1 base and J by 1 base; unmatched bases: 6. The CDR3 coding sequence is TGTGCCAGCAGTTTAGAGGGGGCAGGGGGAACTAATGAAAAACTGTTTTTT. Its protein product is CASSLEGAGGTNEKLFF.

This sequence joins TRBV7-9 and TRBJ2-1; 11 bases fit TRBD2. CDR3 length: 17 residues. Germline CDR1 reads SEHNR; CDR2 reads FQNEAQ (reference sequence). Trimming cost V 1 base and J 7 bases; bases outside gene matches: 9. The CDR3 sequence is CASSLETSGGPGNEQFF. The DNA of the CDR3 is TGTGCCAGCAGCTTAGAAACTAGCGGGGGACCGGGGAATGAGCAGTTCTTC.

This clonotype appeared a few times. The chain recombines TRBV29-1 with TRBJ2-7; D is perhaps TRBD1 (6 bases). This CDR3 comprises 13 residues. Trimming left V 8 bases short and J 1 base short, with 15 bases between. Germline CDR1 and CDR2: SQVTM and ANQGSEA. For the CDR3, the DNA is TGCAGCTACTGGGACACCGATTCCTACGAGCAGTACTTC. Translating it yields CSYWDTDSYEQYF.

The chain couples TRBV28 to TRBJ2-1; no firm D call. Trimming left V 6 bases short and J 2 bases short, with 5 bases between. The CDR3 is 12 amino acids. CDR1 and CDR2 from the germline V gene are MDHEN and SYDVKM. The CDR3 nucleotides read TGTGCCAGCAGGCTCACCTACAATGAGCAGTTCTTC. Translated, it gives CASRLTYNEQFF.

This clonotype was seen a handful of times. The chain employs TRBV5-1 and TRBJ2-5, with 9 nucleotides matching TRBD2. CDR3 length: 14 residues. V gave up 7 bases and J gave up 5 bases; unmatched junction bases: 9. Germline values: CDR1 SGHRS, CDR2 YFSETQ. CDR3 region: CASQSGTSSETQYF. CDR3 DNA sequence: TGCGCCAGCCAATCGGGGACTAGCTCGGAGACCCAGTACTTC.

This clonotype appeared a few times. J is TRBJ2-4 and V is TRBV6-1; D might be TRBD1 (5 bases). Germline CDR1 and CDR2: MNHNS and SASEGT. V lost 3 bases, J lost 8 bases, and 14 bases lay in between. The CDR3 runs 14 residues. CDR3 sequence: CASSDGQDIDIQYF. The DNA for the CDR3 is TGTGCCAGCAGTGATGGCCAGGACATTGACATTCAGTACTTC.

The DNA of the CDR3 is TGCAGTGCTAGCGCCCTAGGGACACCCCACAATGAGCAGTTCTTC. Its translation: CSASALGTPHNEQFF. V gene TRBV20-1 combines with J gene TRBJ2-1; D possibly corresponds to TRBD1 (6 bases). The CDR3 sequence is 15 residues long. Germline values: CDR1 DFQATT, CDR2 SNEGSKA (reference sequence). V shed 3 bases and J shed 5 bases, with 17 bases lying between them.

V gene TRBV12-3 or TRBV12-4 combines with J gene TRBJ1-2, with 11 bases matching TRBD1. V trimming: 4 bases; J trimming: 7 bases; junction bases outside the gene matches: 2. The CDR3 covers 13 residues. The CDR3 coding sequence is TGTGCCAGCAGTTGGGACAGGGGGTTTGGCTACACCTTC. Residues: CASSWDRGFGYTF.

The V and J genes are TRBV20-1 and TRBJ2-5; D gene ambiguous. CDR1 and CDR2 (germline): DFQATT, SNEGSKA (reference sequence). The CDR3 is 13 residues long. V was clipped by 1 base and J by 3 bases, with 9 bases between them. CDR3: CSARVGPKETQYF. DNA for the CDR3: TGCAGTGCTAGAGTCGGACCTAAAGAGACCCAGTACTTC.

This clonotype occurred a few times. The chain uses TRBV28 and TRBJ2-3; D not resolved. The germline CDR1 and CDR2 sequences are MDHEN and SYDVKM. The CDR3 is 13 residues long. V lost 2 bases and J 3 bases, leaving 6 bases between the germline ends. The CDR3 spells CASSLDTTDTQYF. CDR3 DNA: TGTGCCAGCAGTTTAGACACGACAGATACGCAGTATTTT.

The V and J genes are TRBV18 and TRBJ2-5; possibly TRBD1 for D (5 bases). The CDR3 has 14 amino acids. V lost 0 bases and J lost 5, with 10 bases in between. The germline gives CDR1 KGHSH, CDR2 LQKENI. CDR3 amino acids: CASSPPPRAETQYF. CDR3 nucleotide sequence: TGTGCCAGCTCACCACCGCCCAGGGCTGAGACCCAGTACTTC.

The rearrangement links TRBV5-6 to TRBJ1-2; D possibly corresponds to TRBD1 (5 bases). This CDR3 comprises 15 residues. Germline lookup yields CDR1 SGHDT and CDR2 YYEEEE. Trimming shortened V by 4 bases and J by 1 base, and 14 bases separated the two germline ends. CDR3 in amino acids: CASSDLRGGNYGYTF. CDR3 nucleotide sequence: TGTGCCAGCAGCGACCTGCGTGGGGGTAACTATGGCTACACCTTC.

This clonotype showed up many times. The rearrangement links TRBV7-9 to TRBJ2-2; perhaps TRBD2 as D (6 bases). CDR3 length: 13 amino acids. The V gene lost 3 bases and the J gene lost 6 bases, with 8 bases spanning the gap. The germline V gene encodes CDR1 SEHNR and CDR2 FQNEAQ (reference sequence). The CDR3 sequence: CASSFWEAGELFF. CDR3 sequence (DNA): TGTGCCAGCAGCTTCTGGGAGGCCGGGGAGCTGTTTTTT.